This T cell receptor beta chain was obtained from a study of OX40 agonist ivuxolimab in advanced cancers. The CDR3 runs to 12 residues. The V end was cut by 5 bases, the J end by 6 bases, with 8 bases between. Germline CDR1 and CDR2: SEHNR and FQNEAQ (reference sequence). Assay used: immunoSEQ multiplex PCR; TCRdb lists only in-frame clones, some missing. This sample has tens of thousands of clones, with roughly nine tenths found just once. People who had autoimmune disease history or systemic immunosuppression were excluded. The input for sequencing was CD4+ or CD8+ T cells sorted from blood, taken in a trial of the OX40 agonist ivuxolimab. This TCR derives from an adult with an advanced solid tumor such as melanoma, head and neck, liver or kidney cancer. V and J are TRBV7-9 and TRBJ2-1; weak D call: TRBD2 (5 bases). CDR3 amino acids: CASSRLSNEQFF. The CDR3 bases are TGTGCCAGCAGCCGACTATCCAATGAGCAGTTCTTC.